This entry lists 11 T cell receptor beta chains sequenced from one sample in a study of T cells in Graves' hyperthyroidism and ophthalmopathy. Amplified TCR beta CDR3 regions derived from RNA transcripts. During a first-round RT-PCR of the TCR CDR3, the HTBI primer set was used. TCRdb re-called the multiplex PCR reads through MiXCR, storing one row per CDR3 protein. The data hold hundreds of thousands of distinct CDR3 sequences, with less than 25% observed a single time. The sample was blood. All receptors derive from a man aged 30 to 39 with Graves' ophthalmopathy.

This clonotype was seen more than once but under ten times. The J gene is TRBJ2-1, the V gene TRBV3-1, with 10 bases aligning to TRBD2. CDR3 length: 16 residues. Germline loops: CDR1 LGHDT, CDR2 YNNKEL (reference sequence). Trimming removed 2 bases from V and 5 bases from J; junction bases left unmatched: 6. In DNA, the CDR3 is TGTGCCAGCAGCCAACCACGACTAGCGGGTGACAATGAGCAGTTCTTC. Its translation is CASSQPRLAGDNEQFF.

The V gene is TRBV27, the J gene TRBJ2-1; weak D call: TRBD2 (6 bases). The V and J ends lost 5 bases and 5 bases respectively, with 19 bases between them. Germline V CDR1 and CDR2: MNHEY, SMNVEV (reference sequence). CDR3 size: 16 residues. The DNA for the CDR3 is TGTGCCAGCAGTCCTAGGGTTGCGGGATGGGACAATGAGCAGTTCTTC. It codes for CASSPRVAGWDNEQFF.

This clonotype appeared once. The CDR3 loop reads CATPYLGQDYEQYF. DNA for the CDR3: TGTGCCACCCCTTACCTTGGACAGGACTACGAGCAGTACTTC. This chain connects TRBV24-1 to TRBJ2-7; 7 bases match TRBD1. CDR3 length equals 14 residues. From germline, CDR1 is KGHDR and CDR2 SFDVKD. The J segment lost 3 bases and the V segment lost 9 bases, leaving 10 bases of the junction unmatched.

This clonotype has a handful of counts. The CDR3 DNA sequence: TGTGCCAGCAGCGGACAGGGTCTCAATCAGCCCCAGCATTTT. Translating it yields CASSGQGLNQPQHF. The chain recombines TRBV12-3 or TRBV12-4 with TRBJ1-5; TRBD1 aligns across 8 bases. The CDR3 length is 14 residues. V lost 6 bases, J lost 3 bases, and 4 bases stayed unmatched.

The V gene is TRBV5-6, the J gene TRBJ1-3; D is unclear. Germline assignment: CDR1 SGHDT and CDR2 YYEEEE. This CDR3 region has 13 residues. The CDR3 sequence: CAGGRTSGNTIYF. The CDR3 DNA reads as TGTGCAGGCGGGCGGACCTCTGGAAACACCATATATTTT.

The gene calls are TRBV6-2 or TRBV6-3 and TRBJ1-1, with a tentative D call TRBD1 (5 bases). CDR1 is MNHEY and CDR2 is SVGEGT in the germline V gene. The V and J ends lost 0 bases and 6 bases respectively, with 23 bases between them. This CDR3 region has 18 residues. DNA for the CDR3: TGTGCCAGCAGTTACTCGTCTGATAGAAAAGGGGATAGCTCTGAAGCTTTCTTT. It is translated as CASSYSSDRKGDSSEAFF.

This clonotype was counted many times. V and J are TRBV5-5 and TRBJ2-5, with D perhaps given as TRBD1 or TRBD2 (5 bases each). CDR3 size: 14 residues. Per the germline V gene, CDR1 is SGHKS and CDR2 is YYEKEE (reference sequence). Trimming removed 4 bases from V and 5 bases from J, with 15 bases in between. CDR3 DNA: TGTGCCAGCAGCCTAGGGACGGACGCCGAGACCCAGTACTTC. It specifies CASSLGTDAETQYF.

Concerning this clonotype: A much larger clone differs by one base, so this may be a read error. V usage is TRBV11-2 and J usage is TRBJ2-7; no clear D gene. Trimming cost V 6 bases and J 2 bases, with 14 bases left between them. The CDR3 extends over 14 amino acids. Germline assignment: CDR1 SGHAT and CDR2 FQNNGV. CDR3 sequence: CASSSPGSPYEQYF. As DNA, the CDR3 is TGTGCCAGCAGTTCGCCCGGATCACCCTACGAGCAGTACTTC.

This chain joins TRBV10-3 and TRBJ2-3; the match to TRBD2 covers 16 bases. The germline V gene has CDR1 ENHRY and CDR2 SYGVKD. The CDR3 runs 18 residues. Germline trimming cut 5 bases from V and 4 bases from J; bases unmatched to any gene: 9. DNA of the CDR3: TGTGCCATCAGTCCCCCGGGACTAGCGGGAGGGCTTGCAGATACGCAGTATTTT. Protein: CAISPPGLAGGLADTQYF.

This clonotype showed up just a few times. J is TRBJ1-5 and V is TRBV28; D ambiguous. The germline CDR1 and CDR2 sequences are MDHEN and SYDVKM. The germline V and J ends were trimmed by 2 bases and 6 bases, with 14 bases remaining between them. The CDR3 consists of 15 residues. The DNA for the CDR3 is TGTGCCAGCAGTTTAACCCTGGGAAAGAGTCAGCCCCAGCATTTT. It codes for CASSLTLGKSQPQHF.

This sequence joins TRBV20-1 and TRBJ2-7; 8 nucleotides align to TRBD2. The CDR3 has 15 residues. Germline values: CDR1 DFQATT, CDR2 SNEGSKA (reference sequence). The ends lost 3 bases at V and 2 bases at J; junction bases unmatched: 9. CDR3 residues: CSARMAGGPPYEQYF. CDR3 DNA sequence: TGCAGTGCTAGGATGGCGGGAGGACCTCCCTACGAGCAGTACTTC.